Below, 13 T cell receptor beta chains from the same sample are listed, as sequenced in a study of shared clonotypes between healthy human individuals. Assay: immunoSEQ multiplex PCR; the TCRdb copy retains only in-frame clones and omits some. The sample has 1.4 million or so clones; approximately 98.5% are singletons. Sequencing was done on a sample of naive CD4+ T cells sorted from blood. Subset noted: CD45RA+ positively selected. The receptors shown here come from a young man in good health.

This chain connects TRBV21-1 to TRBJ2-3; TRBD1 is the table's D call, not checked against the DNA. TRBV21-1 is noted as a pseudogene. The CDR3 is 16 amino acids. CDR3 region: CASPSQGGEVTDTQYF. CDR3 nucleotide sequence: TGTGCCAGCCCTTCGCAAGGGGGCGAGGTCACAGATACGCAGTATTTT.

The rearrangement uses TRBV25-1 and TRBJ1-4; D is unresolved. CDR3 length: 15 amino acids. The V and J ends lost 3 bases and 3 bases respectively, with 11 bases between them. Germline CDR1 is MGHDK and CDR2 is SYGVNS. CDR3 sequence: CASSDRGHANEKLFF. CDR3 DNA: TGTGCCAGCAGTGATCGTGGGCATGCTAATGAAAAACTGTTTTTT. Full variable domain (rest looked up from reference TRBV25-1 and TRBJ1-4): EADIYQTPRYLVIGTGKKITLECSQTMGHDKMYWYQQDPGMELHLIHYSYGVNSTEKGDLSSESTVSRIRTEHFPLTLESARPSHTSQYLCASSDRGHANEKLFFGSGTQLSVL.

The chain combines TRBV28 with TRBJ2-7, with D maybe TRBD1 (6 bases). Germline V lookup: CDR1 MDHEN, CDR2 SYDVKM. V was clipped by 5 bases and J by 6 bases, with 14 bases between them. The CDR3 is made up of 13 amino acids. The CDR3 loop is CASSTGSLAEQYF. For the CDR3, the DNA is TGTGCCAGCAGTACAGGGTCGTTGGCCGAGCAGTACTTC.

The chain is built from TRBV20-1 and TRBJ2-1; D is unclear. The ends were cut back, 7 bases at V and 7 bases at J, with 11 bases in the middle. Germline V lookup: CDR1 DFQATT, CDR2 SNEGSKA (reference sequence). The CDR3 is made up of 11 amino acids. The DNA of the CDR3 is TGCAGTGTTCCTCGTTGGAATGAGCAGTTCTTC. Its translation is CSVPRWNEQFF.

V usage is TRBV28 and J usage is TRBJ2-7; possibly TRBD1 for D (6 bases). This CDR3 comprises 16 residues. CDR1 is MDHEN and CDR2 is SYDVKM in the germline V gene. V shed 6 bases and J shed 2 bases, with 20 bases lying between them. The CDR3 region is CASSPGGWGPPYEQYF. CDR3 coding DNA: TGTGCCAGCAGCCCTGGCGGTTGGGGGCCCCCCTACGAGCAGTACTTC.

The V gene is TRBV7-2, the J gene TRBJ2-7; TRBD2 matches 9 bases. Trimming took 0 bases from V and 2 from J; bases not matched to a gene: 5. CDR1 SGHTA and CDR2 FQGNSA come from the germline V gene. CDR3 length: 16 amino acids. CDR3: CASSLASASGTYEQYF. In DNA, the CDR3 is TGTGCCAGCAGCTTAGCCTCGGCTAGCGGGACCTACGAGCAGTACTTC.

The CDR3 spells CASSSHPRGLNTEAFF. CDR3 nucleotides: TGTGCCAGCAGCTCCCATCCCAGGGGGTTGAACACTGAAGCTTTCTTT. The chain joins TRBV7-8 to TRBJ1-1; TRBD1 aligns across 7 bases. The germline gives CDR1 SGHVS, CDR2 FQNEAQ. The trim removed 4 bases at V and 0 bases at J, leaving 8 bases unmatched. The CDR3 spans 16 residues.

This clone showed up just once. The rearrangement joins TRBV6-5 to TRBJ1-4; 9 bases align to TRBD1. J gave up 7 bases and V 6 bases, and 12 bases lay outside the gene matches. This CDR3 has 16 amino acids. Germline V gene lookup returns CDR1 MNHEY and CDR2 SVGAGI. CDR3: CASSYRGPVWGEKLFF. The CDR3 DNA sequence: TGTGCCAGCAGCTACAGGGGGCCGGTATGGGGTGAAAAACTGTTTTTT.

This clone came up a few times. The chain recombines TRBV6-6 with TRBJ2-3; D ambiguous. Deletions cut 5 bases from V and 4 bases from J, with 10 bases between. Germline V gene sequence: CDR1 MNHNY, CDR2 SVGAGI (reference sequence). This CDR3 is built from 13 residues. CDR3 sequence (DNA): TGTGCCAGCAGTCCCCATCGGGCAGATACGCAGTATTTT. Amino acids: CASSPHRADTQYF.

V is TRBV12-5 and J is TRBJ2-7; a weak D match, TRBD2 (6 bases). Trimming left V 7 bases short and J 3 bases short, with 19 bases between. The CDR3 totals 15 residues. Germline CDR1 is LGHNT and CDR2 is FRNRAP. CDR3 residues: CASAIGSATIYEQYF. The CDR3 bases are TGTGCTAGTGCCATCGGGAGCGCCACCATCTACGAGCAGTACTTC.

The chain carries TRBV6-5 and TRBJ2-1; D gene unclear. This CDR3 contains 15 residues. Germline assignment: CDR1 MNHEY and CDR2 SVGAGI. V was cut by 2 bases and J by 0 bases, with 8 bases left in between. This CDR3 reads CASSYMRSSYNEQFF. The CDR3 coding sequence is TGTGCCAGCAGTTACATGCGGAGCTCCTACAATGAGCAGTTCTTC.

CDR3 bases: TGTGCCAGCAGGCTGGGGGAGTCCTACAATGAGCAGTTCTTC. Protein: CASRLGESYNEQFF. The J gene is TRBJ2-1, the V gene TRBV11-3, with D perhaps assigned TRBD1 or TRBD2 (5 bases each). V was cut by 6 bases and J by 1 base, with 10 bases left in between. Per the germline V gene, CDR1 is SGHNT and CDR2 is YENEEA. This CDR3 is built from 14 residues.

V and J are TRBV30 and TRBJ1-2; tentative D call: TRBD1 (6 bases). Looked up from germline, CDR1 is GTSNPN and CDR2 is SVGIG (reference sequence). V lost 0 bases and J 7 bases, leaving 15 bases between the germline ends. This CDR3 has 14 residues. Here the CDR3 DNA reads TGTGCCTGGAGTGTCAGGACAGTAACGTCTGGCTACACCTTC. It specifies CAWSVRTVTSGYTF. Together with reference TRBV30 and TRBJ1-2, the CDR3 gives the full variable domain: SQTIHQWPATLVQPVGSPLSLECTVEGTSNPNLYWYRQAAGRGLQLLFYSVGIGQISSEVPQNLSASRPQDRQFILSSKKLLLSDSGFYLCAWSVRTVTSGYTFGSGTRLTVV.